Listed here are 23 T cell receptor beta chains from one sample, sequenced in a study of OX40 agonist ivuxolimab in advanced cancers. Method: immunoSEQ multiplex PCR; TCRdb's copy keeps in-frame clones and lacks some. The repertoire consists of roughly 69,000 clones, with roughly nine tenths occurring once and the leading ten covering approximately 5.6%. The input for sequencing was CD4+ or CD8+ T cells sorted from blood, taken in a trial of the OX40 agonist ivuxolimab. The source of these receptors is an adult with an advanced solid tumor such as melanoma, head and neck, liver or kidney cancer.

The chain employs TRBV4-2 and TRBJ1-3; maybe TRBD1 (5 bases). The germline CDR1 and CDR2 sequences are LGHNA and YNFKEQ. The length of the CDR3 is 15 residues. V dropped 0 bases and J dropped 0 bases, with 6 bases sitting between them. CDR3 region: CASSQDRVSGNTIYF. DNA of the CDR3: TGTGCCAGCAGCCAAGACAGGGTCTCTGGAAACACCATATATTTT.

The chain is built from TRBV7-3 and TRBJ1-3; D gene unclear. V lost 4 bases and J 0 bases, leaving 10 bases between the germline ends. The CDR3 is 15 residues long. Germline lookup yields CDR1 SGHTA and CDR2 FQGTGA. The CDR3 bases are TGTGCCAGCAGCTACCTTACGAGCTCTGGAAACACCATATATTTT. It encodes CASSYLTSSGNTIYF. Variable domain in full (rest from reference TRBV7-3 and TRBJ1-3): GAGVSQTPSNKVTEKGKYVELRCDPISGHTALYWYRQSLGQGPEFLIYFQGTGAADDSGLPNDRFFAVRPEGSVSTLKIQRTERGDSAVYLCASSYLTSSGNTIYFGEGSWLTVV.

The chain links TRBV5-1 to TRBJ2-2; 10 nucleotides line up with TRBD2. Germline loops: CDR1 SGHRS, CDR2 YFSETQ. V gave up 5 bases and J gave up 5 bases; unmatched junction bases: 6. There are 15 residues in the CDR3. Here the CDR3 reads CASRSALAGTGELFF. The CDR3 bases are TGCGCCAGCAGATCCGCACTAGCGGGAACCGGGGAGCTGTTTTTT.

The CDR3 protein is CASSEVRLAGGYTDTQYF. In DNA, the CDR3 is TGTGCCAGCAGTGAAGTCAGACTAGCGGGAGGTTACACAGATACGCAGTATTTT. The V call is TRBV2, the J call TRBJ2-3; 13 nucleotides align to TRBD2. This CDR3 has 18 residues. V shed 1 base, J shed 2 bases, and the junction held 6 bases outside the gene matches. Germline CDR1 SNHLY, CDR2 FYNNEI.

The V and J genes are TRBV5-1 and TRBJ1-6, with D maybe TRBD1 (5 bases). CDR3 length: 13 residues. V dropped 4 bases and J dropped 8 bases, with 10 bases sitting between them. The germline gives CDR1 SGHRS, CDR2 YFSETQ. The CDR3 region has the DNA TGCGCCAGCAGCCTCGCAGGGTATTCACCCCTCCACTTT. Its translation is CASSLAGYSPLHF.

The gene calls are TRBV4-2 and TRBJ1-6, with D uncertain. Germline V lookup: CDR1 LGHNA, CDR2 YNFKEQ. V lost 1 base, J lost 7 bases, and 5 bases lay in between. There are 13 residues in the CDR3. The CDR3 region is CASSQGLNSPLHF. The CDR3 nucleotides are TGTGCCAGCAGCCAAGGACTGAATTCACCCCTCCACTTT.

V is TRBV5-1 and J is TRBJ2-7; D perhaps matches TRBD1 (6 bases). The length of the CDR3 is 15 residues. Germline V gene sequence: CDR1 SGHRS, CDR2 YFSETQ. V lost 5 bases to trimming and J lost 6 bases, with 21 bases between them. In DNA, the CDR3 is TGCGCCAGCAGGCCCCTTCTTGAGGGACAATCCGAGCAGTACTTC. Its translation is CASRPLLEGQSEQYF.

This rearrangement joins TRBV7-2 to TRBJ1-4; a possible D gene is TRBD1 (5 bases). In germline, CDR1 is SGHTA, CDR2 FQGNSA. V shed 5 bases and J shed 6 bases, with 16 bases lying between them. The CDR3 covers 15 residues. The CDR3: CASSLAGGVHEKLFF. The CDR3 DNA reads TGTGCCAGCAGCCTTGCTGGAGGGGTTCATGAAAAACTGTTTTTT.

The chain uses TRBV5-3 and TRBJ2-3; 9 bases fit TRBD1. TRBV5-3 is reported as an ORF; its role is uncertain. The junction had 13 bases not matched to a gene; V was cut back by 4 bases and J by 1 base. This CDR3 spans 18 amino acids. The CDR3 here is CARSGGQGGTPGTDTQYF. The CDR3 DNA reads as TGTGCCAGAAGCGGGGGACAGGGTGGGACCCCTGGCACAGATACGCAGTATTTT.

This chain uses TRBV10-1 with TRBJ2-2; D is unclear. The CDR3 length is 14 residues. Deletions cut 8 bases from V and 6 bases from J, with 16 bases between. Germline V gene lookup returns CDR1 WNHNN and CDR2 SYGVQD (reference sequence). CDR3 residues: CASRMSGAAGELFF. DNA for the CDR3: TGCGCCAGCCGGATGTCGGGCGCGGCCGGGGAGCTGTTTTTT.

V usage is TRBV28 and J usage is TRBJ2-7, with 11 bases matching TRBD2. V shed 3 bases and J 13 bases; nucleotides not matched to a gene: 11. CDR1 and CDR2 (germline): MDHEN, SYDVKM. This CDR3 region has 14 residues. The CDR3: CASSLTSGTGTGYF. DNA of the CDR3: TGTGCCAGCAGTTTGACTAGCGGGACGGGGACCGGATACTTC.

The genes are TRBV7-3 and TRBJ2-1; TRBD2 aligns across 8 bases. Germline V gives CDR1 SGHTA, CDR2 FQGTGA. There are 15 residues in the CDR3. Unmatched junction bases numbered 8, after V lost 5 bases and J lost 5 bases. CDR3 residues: CASSQSGSYDNEQFF. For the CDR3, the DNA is TGTGCCAGCAGCCAAAGCGGGAGTTACGACAATGAGCAGTTCTTC.

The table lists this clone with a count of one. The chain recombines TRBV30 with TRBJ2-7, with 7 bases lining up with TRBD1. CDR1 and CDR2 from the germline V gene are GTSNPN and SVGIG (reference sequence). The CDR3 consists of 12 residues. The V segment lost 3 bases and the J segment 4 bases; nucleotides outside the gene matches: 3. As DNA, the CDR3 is TGTGCCTGGAGGGGACAGTTTTACGAGCAGTACTTC. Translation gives CAWRGQFYEQYF.

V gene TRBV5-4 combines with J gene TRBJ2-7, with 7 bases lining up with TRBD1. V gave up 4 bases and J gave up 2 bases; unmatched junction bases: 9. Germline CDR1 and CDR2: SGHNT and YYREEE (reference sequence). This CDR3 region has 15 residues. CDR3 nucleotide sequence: TGTGCCAGCAGCACTCTGGACAGGACCCCCTACGAGCAGTACTTC. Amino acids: CASSTLDRTPYEQYF.

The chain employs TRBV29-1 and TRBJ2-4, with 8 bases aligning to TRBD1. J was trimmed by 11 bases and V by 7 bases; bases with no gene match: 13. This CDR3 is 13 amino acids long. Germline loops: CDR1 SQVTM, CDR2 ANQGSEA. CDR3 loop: CSAKIAGQGVQYF. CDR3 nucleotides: TGCAGCGCAAAAATAGCCGGACAGGGAGTTCAGTACTTC.

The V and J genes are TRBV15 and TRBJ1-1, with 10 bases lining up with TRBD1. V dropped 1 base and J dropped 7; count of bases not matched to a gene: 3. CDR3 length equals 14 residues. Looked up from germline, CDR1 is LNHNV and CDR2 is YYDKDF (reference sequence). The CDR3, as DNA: TGTGCCACCAGCAGAGCGGGACAGGGGCTTGAAGCTTTCTTT. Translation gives CATSRAGQGLEAFF.

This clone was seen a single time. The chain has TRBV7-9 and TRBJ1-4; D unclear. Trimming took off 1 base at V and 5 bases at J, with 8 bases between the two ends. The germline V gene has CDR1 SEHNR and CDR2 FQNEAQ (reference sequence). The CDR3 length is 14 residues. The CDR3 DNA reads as TGTGCCAGCAGCTTAGGGGCAGAAAATGAAAAACTGTTTTTT. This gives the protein CASSLGAENEKLFF.

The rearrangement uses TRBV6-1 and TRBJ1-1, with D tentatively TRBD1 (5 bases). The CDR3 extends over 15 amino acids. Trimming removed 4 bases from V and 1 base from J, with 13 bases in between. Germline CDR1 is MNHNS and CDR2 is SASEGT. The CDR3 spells CASSGGRGGNTEAFF. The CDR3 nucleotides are TGTGCCAGCAGTGGGGGACGGGGAGGGAACACTGAAGCTTTCTTT.

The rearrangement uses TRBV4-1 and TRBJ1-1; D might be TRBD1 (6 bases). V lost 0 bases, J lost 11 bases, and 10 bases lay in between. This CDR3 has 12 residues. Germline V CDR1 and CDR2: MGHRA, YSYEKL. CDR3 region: CASSQDGGGAFF. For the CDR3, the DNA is TGCGCCAGCAGCCAAGATGGGGGGGGCGCTTTCTTT.

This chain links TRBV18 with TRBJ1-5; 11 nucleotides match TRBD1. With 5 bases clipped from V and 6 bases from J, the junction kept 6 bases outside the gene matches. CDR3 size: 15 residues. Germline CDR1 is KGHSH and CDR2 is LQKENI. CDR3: CASSTGQGAGQPQHF. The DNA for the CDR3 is TGTGCCAGCTCAACCGGACAGGGGGCCGGTCAGCCCCAGCATTTT.

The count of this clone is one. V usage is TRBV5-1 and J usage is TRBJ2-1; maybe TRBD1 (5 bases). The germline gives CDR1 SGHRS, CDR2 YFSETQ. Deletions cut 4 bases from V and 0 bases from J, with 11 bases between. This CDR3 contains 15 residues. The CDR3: CASSRTPSSYNEQFF. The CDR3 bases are TGCGCCAGCAGCCGGACACCGAGCTCCTACAATGAGCAGTTCTTC.

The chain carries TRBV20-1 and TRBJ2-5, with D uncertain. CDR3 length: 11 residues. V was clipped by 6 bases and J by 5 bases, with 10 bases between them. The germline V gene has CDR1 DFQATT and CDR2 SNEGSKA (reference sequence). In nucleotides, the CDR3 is TGCAGTGCCCCAATCGGGGAGACCCAGTACTTC. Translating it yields CSAPIGETQYF.

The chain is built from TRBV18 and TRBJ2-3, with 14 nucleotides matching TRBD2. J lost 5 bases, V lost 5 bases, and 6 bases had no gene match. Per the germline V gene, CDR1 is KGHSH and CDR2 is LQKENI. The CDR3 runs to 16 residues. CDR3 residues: CASSTGLAGGGDTQYF. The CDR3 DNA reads TGTGCCAGCTCAACTGGACTAGCGGGAGGAGGAGATACGCAGTATTTT.